The table lists the clone carrying this T cell receptor (beta chain) with a count of one. The CDR3 is made up of 14 amino acids. J was trimmed by 2 bases and V by 7 bases; bases with no gene match: 8. Per the germline V gene, CDR1 is LNHDA and CDR2 is SQIVND (reference sequence). Sequenced by immunoSEQ multiplex PCR; TCRdb stores in-frame clones only, minus some. The table includes over 250,000 clones, roughly 89% detected once. The record originates from a study of blood T cell repertoires in COVID-19. Study as a whole: Researchers got acute and convalescent COVID-19 samples from the United States, Italy and Spain.

The V and J genes are TRBV19 and TRBJ2-7, with TRBD1 matching over 7 bases. The TCR comes from a man aged 35-49 years who had recovered from COVID-19. The source material was PBMCs or T cells enriched from blood (not recorded which). CDR3 loop: CASTDRTGAYEQYF. DNA of the CDR3: TGTGCCAGTACCGATCGGACAGGTGCCTACGAGCAGTACTTC.